The 10 T cell receptor beta chains presented below share a single source sample, sequenced in a study of shared clonotypes between healthy human individuals. It was CD45RO-negative cells, positively selected for CCR7, that made up naive CD8 cells, with terminally differentiated effector memory CD45RA+ cells excluded. Generated by immunoSEQ multiplex PCR, the TCRdb table keeps only in-frame clones and is missing some. The table lists around 550,000 clones, approximately 95% of them singletons, with over 0.095% in the top ten. The specimen was naive CD8+ T cells sorted from blood. These receptors were collected from a woman in her twenties or thirties in good health.

As regards this clone: Different DNA sequences within this sample yield the same CDR3. The chain employs TRBV27 and TRBJ1-5; D is undetermined. V lost 2 bases to trimming and J lost 3 bases, with 8 bases between them. The CDR3 is 14 residues long. The germline CDR1 and CDR2 sequences are MNHEY and SMNVEV (reference sequence). The CDR3: CASSLRASNQPQHF. The CDR3 DNA reads TGTGCCAGCAGTTTACGGGCATCCAATCAGCCCCAGCATTTT.

In this sample, this clone turned up once. The rearrangement links TRBV7-9 to TRBJ2-7; 7 positions agree with TRBD1. From germline, CDR1 is SEHNR and CDR2 FQNEAQ (reference sequence). CDR3 length: 15 amino acids. Germline trimming cut 1 base from V and 3 bases from J; bases unmatched to any gene: 6. The CDR3 loop is CASSLVWDSDYEQYF. CDR3 nucleotides: TGTGCCAGCAGCTTAGTTTGGGACAGCGACTACGAGCAGTACTTC.

V is TRBV5-6 and J is TRBJ2-7; maybe TRBD2 (6 bases). V was clipped by 4 bases and J by 2 bases, with 10 bases between them. This CDR3 is 13 amino acids long. Germline V gene data show CDR1 as SGHDT and CDR2 as YYEEEE. The CDR3 sequence: CASSRDSTYEQYF. The CDR3 nucleotides are TGTGCCAGCAGCCGGGACTCCACCTACGAGCAGTACTTC.

The gene calls are TRBV7-9 and TRBJ2-3, with 10 nucleotides matching TRBD2. This CDR3 spans 15 amino acids. Trimming cost V 4 bases and J 3 bases; bases outside gene matches: 4. The V gene's germline CDR1 is SEHNR and CDR2 FQNEAQ (reference sequence). CDR3 sequence: CASSSGTSETDTQYF. CDR3 bases: TGTGCCAGCAGCTCCGGGACTAGCGAGACAGATACGCAGTATTTT.

The chain joins TRBV27 to TRBJ1-5; 7 bases are a match to TRBD1. CDR3 length: 15 amino acids. Germline CDR1 MNHEY, CDR2 SMNVEV (reference sequence). With 6 bases clipped from V and 0 bases from J, the junction kept 5 bases outside the gene matches. The CDR3 DNA reads as TGTGCCAGCAGAACAGGGGTAGATAGCAATCAGCCCCAGCATTTT. Translation: CASRTGVDSNQPQHF.

The chain joins TRBV28 to TRBJ1-3; the D is unclear. Per the germline V gene, CDR1 is MDHEN and CDR2 is SYDVKM. CDR3 length equals 17 residues. V was clipped by 1 base and J by 3 bases, with 16 bases between them. The CDR3 sequence is CASSLLSRAEVGNTIYF. The DNA of the CDR3 is TGTGCCAGCAGTTTATTATCCCGGGCGGAGGTTGGAAACACCATATATTTT. Full variable domain (missing parts from reference TRBV28 and TRBJ1-3): DVKVTQSSRYLVKRTGEKVFLECVQDMDHENMFWYRQDPGLGLRLIYFSYDVKMKEKGDIPEGYSVSREKKERFSLILESASTNQTSMYLCASSLLSRAEVGNTIYFGEGSWLTVV.

The J gene is TRBJ1-6, the V gene TRBV30; unclear D gene. From germline, CDR1 is GTSNPN and CDR2 SVGIG (reference sequence). CDR3 length: 14 amino acids. The V end lost 1 base, the J end lost 1 base, and 5 bases lay between the germline ends. DNA of the CDR3: TGTGCCTGGAGTGGGCAGTCCTATAATTCACCCCTCCACTTT. Amino acids: CAWSGQSYNSPLHF.

The chain combines TRBV11-2 with TRBJ2-1, with TRBD1 identical over 11 bases. CDR3 size: 17 residues. The germline V gene encodes CDR1 SGHAT and CDR2 FQNNGV. V lost 3 bases to trimming and J lost 7 bases; unmatched junction nucleotides: 11. This CDR3 is CASSLGAGQGVENEQFF. The CDR3 DNA sequence: TGTGCCAGCAGCTTGGGGGCGGGACAGGGGGTAGAAAATGAGCAGTTCTTC.

The chain is built from TRBV19 and TRBJ2-7; a weak D match, TRBD1 (6 bases). Between the trimmed V and J ends, which lost 9 bases and 3 bases, there was a span of 18 bases. Germline V CDR1 and CDR2: LNHDA, SQIVND (reference sequence). The CDR3 loop spans 14 amino acids. The CDR3: CASAMGASGYEQYF. In DNA, the CDR3 is TGTGCCAGCGCAATGGGGGCTTCGGGCTACGAGCAGTACTTC.

This clone was recorded once. This chain uses TRBV7-1 with TRBJ2-7; D gene unclear. TRBV7-1 is an ORF; its function is uncertain. The CDR3 has 15 amino acids. V was shortened by 4 bases and J by 0 bases, with 13 bases between the two germline ends. This chain's CDR3 is CASSLEPLSSYEQYF. CDR3 DNA: TGTGCCAGCAGCTTGGAACCCCTTAGCTCCTACGAGCAGTACTTC.